This section outlines one T cell receptor beta chain sequence together with its context. This clonotype was counted a few times. This clone's antigen is unknown. Per-nucleotide qualities are absent, and no much larger clonotype sits a single base away. TCR beta VDJ combination and CDR3 sequence profiling used genomic DNA as the template. An Illumina HiSeq 2000 was the platform used for TCR repertoire sequencing. As for the authors' bioinformatics: Repertoire assessment relied on Simpson's diversity index, CDR3 size and DJ length profiles, and TRBV/TRBJ rearrangement plots. The most abundant DNA sequence in the deep sequencing data was taken as the immunodominant clone. CDR3 amino acid sequences were checked for sharing across subjects and were also compared against the VDJdb database and published repertoires. TCRdb itself trimmed the public reads at Q25 with fastp, ran MiXCR and retained productive beta chains. Duplicate CDR3 protein sequences are folded into a single record with the most common DNA and genes. The V and J calls and clone size are TCRdb's, not the authors'. Across this sample there are hundreds of thousands of distinct CDR3 sequences, with roughly 68% seen only once. Clones ranked in the top ten supply 4% of the sample.

Deletion took 8 bases off V and 6 bases off J, with a span of 16 bases between the germline ends. Based on the germline V gene, the CDR1 and CDR2 sequences are SNHLY and FYNNEI. Inclusive of the bounding cysteine and phenylalanine, the CDR3 is 14 residues long. The kept DNA is CDR3 alone, 42 bases in frame from the first base. TCR repertoires of sorted CD4+ and CD8+ blood T cells from severe aplastic anemia patients and healthy subjects were deep-sequenced in the study. Ficoll-Paque density gradient centrifugation was used to isolate peripheral blood mononuclear cells. Before DNA extraction, CD4+ and CD8+ T cells were sorted by FACS or by magnetic beads. The sample is drawn from a study of CD8+CD57+ T cells in acquired aplastic anemia (dated by TCRdb to 2016 to 2019). General notes on the study: On average, sorted CD4+ and CD8+ cells yielded approximately 3 ug of extracted DNA, with a range of about 0.18 to 30 ug. An average of roughly 9.8 million reads for CD4+ cells and 11 million to 12 million reads for CD8+ cells was obtained from healthy donor samples.

The paper's findings and limits, for the study overall: CD8+ Simpson's diversity did not differ significantly between patients and healthy controls (P=0.060). Roughly 29 CD8+ CDR3 sequences were found to be shared between patients and controls, but these sequences appeared to be highly expressed in patients and within the immunodominant clones of the patients.

Sequenced: sorted CD4+, CD8+, or CD8+CD57+ T cells (not recorded which) from PBMCs. The rearranged segments are TRBV2 and TRBJ2-2; the D gene is tentatively TRBD1 or TRBD2, each matching 6 bases. This TCR derives from a human donor in good health, serving as a control. The CDR3 sequence is CASVGGRGSGELFF. The DNA sequence follows: TGTGCCAGCGTTGGGGGGCGAGGGTCCGGGGAGCTGTTTTTT. Here the CDR3 is joined to the reference TRBV2 and TRBJ2-2 genes, and the full variable domain is: EPEVTQTPSHQVTQMGQEVILRCVPISNHLYFYWYRQILGQKVEFLVSFYNNEISEKSEIFDDQFSVERPDGSNFTLKIRSTKLEDSAMYFCASVGGRGSGELFFGEGSRLTVL.